The present TCR beta chain was sequenced within a study of CD4 T cells in relation to SARS-CoV-2 and coronaviruses (dated by TCRdb to about 2021). Some background on the complete study: In the ViraFEST assay, PBMCs were grown with antigen for roughly ten days, and TCR beta CDR3s were then sequenced to identify antigen-specific clonal expansions. The negative reference condition was either a culture with an HIV-1 Nef peptide pool or a culture with no peptide. Shared crossreactive spike epitopes were mapped to their HLA restriction using patient-derived lymphoblastoid cell lines. At the level of individual TCR clonotypes, the study evaluated whether memory CD4+ T cells crossreact between the spike proteins of SARS-CoV-2 and those of common cold coronaviruses. The Adaptive Biotechnologies TCR-sequencing kit was used to sequence samples from a few pre-COVID donors and the naive versus memory experiments, whereas other data were Illumina-based. Expansion assays from other donors in the study were sequenced with a different, Illumina-based TCR-beta assay. General conclusions and limits of the study: No donor contributed both pre-pandemic and post-infection samples, which limited tracing the source of pre-existing responses. In about two thirds of donors, memory CD4+ clonotypes turned up that crossrecognized SARS-CoV-2 and at least one common cold coronavirus spike. Crossreactive clones showed significantly weaker SARS-CoV-2-driven expansion than monoreactive clones, consistent with antigenic imprinting. Since the crossreactivity analysis centred on spike protein, crossreactivity against other viral proteins was not assessed. The study was limited by small numbers of patients and tested TCRs.

The library was made by the immunoSEQ multiplex PCR assay. Processing in the source paper ran as follows. During preprocessing, nonproductive sequences were discarded, as were any CDR3s that did not begin with C, did not end with F or W, or were shorter than 7 amino acids. The MANAFEST web app was used to call antigen-specific clonotypes on the basis of expansion compared with the reference and with other culture wells. A clone counted as positive if significantly expanded in 2 of 3 replicate wells versus the reference culture at FDR below 0.05. To be called positive, a clone also had to show significant expansion compared with every other tandem well and an odds ratio greater than 5. After three terminal residues were trimmed from each end, CDR3 homology was quantified as pairwise Levenshtein distance using the stringdist R package. TCRdb stores this immuneACCESS table with in-frame sequences only. Part of the clones is absent; in the studies checked, under half of the shortfall reflects unresolved V genes, and no reason is known for the rest. The DNA was the basis for D and trimming; V, J and clone size are from that table. The sample table shows roughly 20,000 clones, and around 78% are seen once. The ten largest clonotypes hold roughly 19% of the sample.

CD4+ T cells from unexposed donors were collected before the COVID-19 pandemic (2011-2018). After less than 13 days of culture, CD4+ T cells were isolated with the EasySep CD4+ T cell isolation kit. As far as cell numbers permitted, CD4+ T cells from unexposed donors were tested for reactivity against SARS-CoV-2 S and N as well as four spike pools from common cold coronaviruses. Each well received two million PBMCs, cultured in IMDM supplemented with about 5.4% human AB serum and around 9 IU/ml IL-2. Half of the culture medium was replaced with fresh IL-2-containing medium on days 3 and 7. Triplicate replicate wells were generally used for each peptide culture condition. Leukapheresis product for the unexposed donors was purchased commercially. Ficoll-Paque PLUS gradient centrifugation was used to isolate PBMCs from leukapheresis product or whole blood. PBMCs were either cryopreserved at -140°C or used fresh in the expansion assay. The QIAamp Micro DNA Kit was used to extract genomic DNA from the CD4+ T cells.

The CDR3 covers 16 residues, taking in both the cysteine and the phenylalanine. The sequence is cut down to CDR3 DNA, 48 bases in frame from base 1. The germline V gene (reference sequence) provides CDR1 SEHNR and CDR2 FQNEAQ. Trimming at the junction amounts to 5 bases on V and 2 bases on J, and the germline ends lie 17 bases apart. In regard to this clone: Its antigen remains undetermined. No clone much larger than this one lies a single base away; base qualities are absent.

This TCR was sampled from a human donor in good health. Sequencing was performed on CD4+ T cells from PBMCs, cultured in vitro. The sequence links TRBV7-9 to TRBJ2-3; the best D guess is TRBD2, with 6 bases matching. The DNA sequence is as follows: TGTGCCAGCAGCCCCCTCCGACTAGGAAACACAGATACGCAGTATTTT. Translated, it gives CASSPLRLGNTDTQYF.